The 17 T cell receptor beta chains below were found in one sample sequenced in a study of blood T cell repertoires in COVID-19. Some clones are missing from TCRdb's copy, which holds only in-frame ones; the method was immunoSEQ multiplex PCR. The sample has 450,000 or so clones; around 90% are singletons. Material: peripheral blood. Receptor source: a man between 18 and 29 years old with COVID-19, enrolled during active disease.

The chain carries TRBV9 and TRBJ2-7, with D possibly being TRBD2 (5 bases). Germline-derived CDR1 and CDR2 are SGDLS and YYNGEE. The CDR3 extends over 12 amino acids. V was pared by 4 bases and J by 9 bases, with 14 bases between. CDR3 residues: CASSSARGRQYF. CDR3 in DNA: TGTGCCAGCAGCTCGGCCCGGGGAAGGCAGTACTTC.

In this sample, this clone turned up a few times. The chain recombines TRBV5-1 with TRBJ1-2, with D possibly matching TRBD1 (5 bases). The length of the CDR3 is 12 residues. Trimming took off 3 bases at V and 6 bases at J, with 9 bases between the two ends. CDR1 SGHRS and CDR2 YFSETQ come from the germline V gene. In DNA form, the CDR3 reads TGCGCCAGCAGCTCGACAGTGGATGGCTACACCTTC. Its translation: CASSSTVDGYTF.

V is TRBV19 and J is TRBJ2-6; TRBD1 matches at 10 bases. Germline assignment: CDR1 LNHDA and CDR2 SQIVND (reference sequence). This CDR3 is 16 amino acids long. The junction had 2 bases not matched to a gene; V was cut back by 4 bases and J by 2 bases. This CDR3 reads CASSTTGGPGANVLTF. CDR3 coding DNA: TGTGCCAGTAGTACGACAGGGGGCCCTGGGGCCAACGTCCTGACTTTC.

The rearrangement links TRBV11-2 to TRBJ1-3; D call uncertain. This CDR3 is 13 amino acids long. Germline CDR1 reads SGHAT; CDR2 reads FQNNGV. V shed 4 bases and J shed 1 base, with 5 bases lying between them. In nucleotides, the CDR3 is TGTGCCAGCAGCTCCAGATCTGGAAACACCATATATTTT. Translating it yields CASSSRSGNTIYF.

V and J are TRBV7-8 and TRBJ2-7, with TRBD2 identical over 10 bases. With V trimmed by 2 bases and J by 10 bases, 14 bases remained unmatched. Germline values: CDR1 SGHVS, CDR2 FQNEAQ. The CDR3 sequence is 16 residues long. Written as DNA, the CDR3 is TGTGCCAGCAGCTTAAATACTGTGACTAGCGGGTCGGAACAGTACTTC. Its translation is CASSLNTVTSGSEQYF.

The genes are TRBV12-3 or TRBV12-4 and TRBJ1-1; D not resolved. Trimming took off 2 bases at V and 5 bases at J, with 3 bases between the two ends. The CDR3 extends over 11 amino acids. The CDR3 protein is CASSLSTEAFF. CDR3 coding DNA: TGTGCCAGCAGTTTATCGACTGAAGCTTTCTTT.

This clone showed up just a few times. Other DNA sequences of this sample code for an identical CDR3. The CDR3 nucleotides are TGTGCCAGCAGCTTTAGCGGTAGCTCCTACGAGCAGTACTTC. This gives the protein CASSFSGSSYEQYF. The chain employs TRBV5-4 and TRBJ2-7; weak D call: TRBD2 (6 bases). V gave up 2 bases and J gave up 0 bases, with 9 bases separating them. The CDR3 spans 14 residues. CDR1 and CDR2 from the germline V gene are SGHNT and YYREEE (reference sequence).

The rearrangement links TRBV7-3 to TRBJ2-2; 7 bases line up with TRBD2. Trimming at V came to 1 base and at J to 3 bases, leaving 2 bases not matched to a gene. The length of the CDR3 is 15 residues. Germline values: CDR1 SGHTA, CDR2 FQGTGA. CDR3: CASSLSGGDTGELFF. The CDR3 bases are TGTGCCAGCAGCTTAAGCGGGGGTGACACCGGGGAGCTGTTTTTT.

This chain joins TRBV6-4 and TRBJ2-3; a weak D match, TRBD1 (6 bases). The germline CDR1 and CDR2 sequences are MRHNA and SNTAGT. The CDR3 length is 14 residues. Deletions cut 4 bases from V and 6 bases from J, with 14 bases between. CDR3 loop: CASSVQGLGDTQYF. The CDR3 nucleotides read TGTGCCAGCAGTGTACAGGGCCTGGGGGATACGCAGTATTTT.

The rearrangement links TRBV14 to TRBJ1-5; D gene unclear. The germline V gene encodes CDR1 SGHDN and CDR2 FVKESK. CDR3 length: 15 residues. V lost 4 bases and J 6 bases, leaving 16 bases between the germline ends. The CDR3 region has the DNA TGTGCCAGCAGCCCCGGCGGGAGTAGGAGTCAGCCCCAGCATTTT. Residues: CASSPGGSRSQPQHF. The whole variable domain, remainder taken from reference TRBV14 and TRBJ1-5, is EAGVTQFPSHSVIEKGQTVTLRCDPISGHDNLYWYRRVMGKEIKFLLHFVKESKQDESGMPNNRFLAERTGGTYSTLKVQPAELEDSGVYFCASSPGGSRSQPQHFGDGTRLSIL.

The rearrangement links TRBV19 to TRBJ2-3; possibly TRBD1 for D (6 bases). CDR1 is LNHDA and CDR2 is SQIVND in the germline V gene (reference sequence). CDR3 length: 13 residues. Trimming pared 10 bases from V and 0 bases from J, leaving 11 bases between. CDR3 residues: CATRTASTDTQYF. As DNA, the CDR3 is TGTGCCACTCGGACAGCCAGCACAGATACGCAGTATTTT. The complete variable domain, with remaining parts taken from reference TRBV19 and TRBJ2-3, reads DGGITQSPKYLFRKEGQNVTLSCEQNLNHDAMYWYRQDPGQGLRLIYYSQIVNDFQKGDIAEGYSVSREKKESFPLTVTSAQKNPTAFYLCATRTASTDTQYFGPGTRLTVL.

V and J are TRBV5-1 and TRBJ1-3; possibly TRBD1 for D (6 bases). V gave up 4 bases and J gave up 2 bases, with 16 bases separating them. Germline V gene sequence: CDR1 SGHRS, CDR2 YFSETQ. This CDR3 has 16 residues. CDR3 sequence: CASSRSPGQAGNTIYF. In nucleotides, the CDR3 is TGCGCCAGCAGCCGTTCCCCGGGACAAGCTGGAAACACCATATATTTT.

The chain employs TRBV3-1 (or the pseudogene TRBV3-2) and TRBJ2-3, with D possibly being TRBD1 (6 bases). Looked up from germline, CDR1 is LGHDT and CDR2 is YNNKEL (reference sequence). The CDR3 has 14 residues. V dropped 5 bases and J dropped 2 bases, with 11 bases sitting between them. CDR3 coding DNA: TGTGCCAGCAGCGCAGGACAGTTCACAGATACGCAGTATTTT. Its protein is CASSAGQFTDTQYF.

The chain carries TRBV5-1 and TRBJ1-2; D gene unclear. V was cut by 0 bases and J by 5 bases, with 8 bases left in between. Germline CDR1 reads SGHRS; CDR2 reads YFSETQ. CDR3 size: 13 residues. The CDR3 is CASSLGAEYGYTF. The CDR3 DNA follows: TGCGCCAGCAGCTTGGGGGCAGAATATGGCTACACCTTC.

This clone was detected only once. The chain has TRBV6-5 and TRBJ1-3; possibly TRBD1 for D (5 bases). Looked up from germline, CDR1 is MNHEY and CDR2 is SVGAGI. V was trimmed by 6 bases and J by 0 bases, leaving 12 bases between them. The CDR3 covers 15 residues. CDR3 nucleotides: TGTGCCAGCAGGGCAGACAGTTTCTCTGGAAACACCATATATTTT. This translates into CASRADSFSGNTIYF.

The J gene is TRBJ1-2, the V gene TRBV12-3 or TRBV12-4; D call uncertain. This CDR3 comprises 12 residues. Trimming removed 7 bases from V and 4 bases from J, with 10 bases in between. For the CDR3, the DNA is TGTGCCAGCACCCAGGAGGGCTATGGCTACACCTTC. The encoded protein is CASTQEGYGYTF.

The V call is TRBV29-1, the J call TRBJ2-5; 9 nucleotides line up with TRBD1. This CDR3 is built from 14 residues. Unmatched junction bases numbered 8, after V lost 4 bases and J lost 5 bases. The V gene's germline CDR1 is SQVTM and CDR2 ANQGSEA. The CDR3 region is CSVGIQGAGETQYF. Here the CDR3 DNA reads TGCAGCGTTGGCATACAGGGGGCAGGGGAGACCCAGTACTTC.